This record looks at one TCR beta chain sequence and its context. Generated by immunoSEQ multiplex PCR, the TCRdb table keeps only in-frame clones and is missing some. The table has about 50,000 clones, approximately 90% seen once; the top ten hold around 5.6%. These data come from a study of OX40 agonist ivuxolimab in advanced cancers. Study-wide background: Recorded diagnoses for dose-escalation patients were hepatocellular carcinoma, melanoma, renal cell or head and neck cancer. People who had prior anti-PD-1, anti-PD-L1 or anti-CTLA-4 therapy could take part, and under 45% had some.

The CDR3 runs 16 residues. V gave up 0 bases and J gave up 2 bases, with 8 bases separating them. Germline lookup yields CDR1 MGHRA and CDR2 YSYEKL. The source of this sequence is an adult with an advanced solid tumor such as melanoma, head and neck, liver or kidney cancer. The chain uses TRBV4-1 and TRBJ2-6; D is unclear. Specimen: CD4+ or CD8+ T cells sorted from blood, collected in a trial of the OX40 agonist ivuxolimab. CDR3 in DNA: TGCGCCAGCAGCCAAGAGAGTTCCCCTGGGGCCAACGTCCTGACTTTC. This encodes CASSQESSPGANVLTF.